This T cell receptor (beta chain) derives from a study of cytomegalovirus exposure and HLA in healthy donors. Study details: The platform used for the approximately 120 validation repertoires matched that of the approximately 710 first-cohort repertoires, a later analysis reported. Study findings and constraints: Whilst most TCR sequences proved rare, a subset of public TCRs occurred across many donors. The study recorded about 160 TCR beta chains that were cytomegalovirus-associated. Confirmation was obtained in vitro that three CMV-associated chains are specific for CMV antigens.

Worth noting for this clone: Its matching antigen is unknown.

Clones were read by immunoSEQ multiplex PCR, and TCRdb kept only the in-frame ones, dropping some. The table includes some 170,000 clones, over 85% detected once. The CDR3 contains 14 residues. V trimming: 6 bases; J trimming: 0 bases; junction bases outside the gene matches: 3. Germline lookup yields CDR1 MNHNS and CDR2 SASEGT. The specimen was PBMCs. The chain is built from TRBV6-1 and TRBJ2-7; TRBD1 matches 9 bases. The clonotype comes from a woman aged 18-29 years in good health and CMV-seropositive. The DNA for the CDR3 is TGTGCCAGCAGGAAGACAGGGGGCTCCTACGAGCAGTACTTC. Translated: CASRKTGGSYEQYF.